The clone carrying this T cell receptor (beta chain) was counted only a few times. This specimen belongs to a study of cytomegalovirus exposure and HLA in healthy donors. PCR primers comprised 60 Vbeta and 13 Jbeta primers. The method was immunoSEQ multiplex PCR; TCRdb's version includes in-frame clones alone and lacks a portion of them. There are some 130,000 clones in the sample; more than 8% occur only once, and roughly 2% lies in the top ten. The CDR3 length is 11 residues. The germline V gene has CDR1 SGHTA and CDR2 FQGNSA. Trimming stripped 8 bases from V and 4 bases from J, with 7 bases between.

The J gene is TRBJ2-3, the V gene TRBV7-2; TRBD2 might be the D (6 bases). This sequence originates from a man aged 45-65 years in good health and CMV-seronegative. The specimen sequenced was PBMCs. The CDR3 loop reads CASRGADTQYF. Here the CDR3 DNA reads TGTGCCAGCCGCGGGGCAGATACGCAGTATTTT.